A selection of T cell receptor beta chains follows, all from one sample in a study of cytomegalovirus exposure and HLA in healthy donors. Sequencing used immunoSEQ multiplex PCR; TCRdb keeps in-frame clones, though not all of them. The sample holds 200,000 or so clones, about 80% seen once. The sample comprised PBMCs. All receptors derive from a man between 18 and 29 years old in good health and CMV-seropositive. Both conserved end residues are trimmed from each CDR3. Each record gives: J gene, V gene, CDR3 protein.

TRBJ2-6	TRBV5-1	ASSLQGLSSGANVLT
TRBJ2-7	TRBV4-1	ASERGEGRYEQY
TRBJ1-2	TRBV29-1	SVDQGDYGYT
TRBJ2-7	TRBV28	ASSLRHRVYEQY
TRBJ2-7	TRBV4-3	ASSRQQENEQY
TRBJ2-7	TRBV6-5	ASVGGYEQY
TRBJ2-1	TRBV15	ATSRQTSGRFDEQF
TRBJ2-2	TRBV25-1	ASRYGMNTGELF
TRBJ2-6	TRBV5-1	ASSPAGTGVSGANVLT
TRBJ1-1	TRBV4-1	ASSQGGGRSHATEAF
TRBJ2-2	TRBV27	ASSFRLLAGEYALNTGELF
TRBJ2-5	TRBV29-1	SAAGQGIETQY
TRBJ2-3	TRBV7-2	ASSLGTGRGDTQY
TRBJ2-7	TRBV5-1	ASSLEPSDDEQY
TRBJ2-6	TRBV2	ASSILPGQESSGANVLT
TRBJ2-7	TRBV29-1	SVVGGEGEQY
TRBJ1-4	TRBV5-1	ASSLNAGGEKLF
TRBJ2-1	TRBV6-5	ASSYRDLLNEQF
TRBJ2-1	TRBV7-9	ASSLGTDWDEQF
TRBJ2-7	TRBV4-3	ASSQGTSYEQY
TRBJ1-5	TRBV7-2	ASSLAGGSQPQH
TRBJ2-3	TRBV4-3	ASSQELAGGGTDTQY
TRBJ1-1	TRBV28	ASSLLGTGIRTEAF
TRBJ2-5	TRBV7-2	ASSLGSGSQETQY
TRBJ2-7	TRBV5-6	ASSLGGTAYEQY
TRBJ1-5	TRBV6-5	ASKPGSGNQPQH
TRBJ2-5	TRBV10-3	AIRTSGALRAQY
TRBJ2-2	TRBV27	ASSWTANTGELF
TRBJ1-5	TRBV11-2	ASSLYRQLDRGNQPQH
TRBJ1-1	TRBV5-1	ASSLTGGDTEAF
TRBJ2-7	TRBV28	ATFTSAVSYEQY
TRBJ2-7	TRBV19	ASSLTSGSLEQY
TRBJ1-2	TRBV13	ASSFFGGTEGNYGYT
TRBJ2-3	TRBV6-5	ASRPGTPRDTQY
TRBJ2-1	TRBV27	ASKVPESRGGEQF
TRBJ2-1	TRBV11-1	ASSLYDGVNEQF
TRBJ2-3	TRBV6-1	ASSELAGDSGTDTQY
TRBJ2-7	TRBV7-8	ASSFLPGKFYEQY
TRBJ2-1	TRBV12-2	ASPPQGAPNSYEQF
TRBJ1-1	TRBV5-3	ARSKRKGEDRMGGHPRDTEAF
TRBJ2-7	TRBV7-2	ASSLASGSYEQY
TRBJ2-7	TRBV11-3	ASSSPRPYEQY